The rows below give T cell receptor beta chains drawn from one sample of a study of cytomegalovirus exposure and HLA in healthy donors. The repertoire was sequenced with immunoSEQ multiplex PCR; TCRdb's copy has only in-frame clones and lacks some. Here the sample spans 110,000 to 150,000 clones, roughly 65% being singletons. The sequenced sample consisted of PBMCs. These receptors were collected from a young woman in good health and CMV-seronegative. Both conserved end residues are part of each CDR3. A D gene is named only where the DNA matches it firmly.

>TRBJ2-1|TRBD2|TRBV6-1
CAHTRGRGNEQFF
>TRBJ1-4|.|TRBV7-8
CASSLARSAGANLEKLFF
>TRBJ2-1|TRBD2|TRBV10-3
CAISRGGPEQFF
>TRBJ2-1|TRBD2|TRBV5-4
CASSTGGGTYNEQFF
>TRBJ2-1|.|TRBV9
CASSVGSSPYNEQFF
>TRBJ1-4|.|TRBV7-9
CASSTRQAGNEKLFF
>TRBJ2-6|TRBD1|TRBV5-4
CASQGASSGANVLTF
>TRBJ2-5|TRBD2|TRBV5-1
CASSLGASGQETQYF
>TRBJ1-3|.|TRBV9
CASSLGIPGSGNTIYF
>TRBJ2-5|.|TRBV7-8
CASSPRVGVGETQYF
>TRBJ2-1|.|TRBV7-9
CASSLKQAGYNEQFF
>TRBJ2-1|.|TRBV28
CASSLLSNEQFF
>TRBJ1-4|.|TRBV6-5
CASQSVGKLFF
>TRBJ2-1|.|TRBV27
CASSLQGSYNEQFF
>TRBJ2-2|TRBD1|TRBV19
CASSTDPGQGNTGELFF
>TRBJ1-2|.|TRBV28
CASSSSGGADYGYTF
>TRBJ1-2|.|TRBV28
CASSFAEASYTF
>TRBJ2-3|.|TRBV5-4
CASSLDLRDTQYF
>TRBJ2-3|TRBD2|TRBV19
CASSGGGPDTQYF
>TRBJ2-2|.|TRBV7-2
CASSLARGSGELFF
>TRBJ1-4|.|TRBV28
CASSFSPGDEKLFF
>TRBJ2-1|TRBD2|TRBV11-3
CASSVSGSYEQFF
>TRBJ2-3|TRBD2|TRBV7-3
CASSLKGGRSGGGSDTQYF
>TRBJ2-1|TRBD1|TRBV5-1
CASSLTFTGQGSNEQFF
>TRBJ2-3|TRBD1|TRBV4-1
CASSLGTGTDTQYF
>TRBJ1-1|TRBD1|TRBV30
CAGDRYVSNTEAFF
>TRBJ2-7|.|TRBV19
CASSIGPRNYEQYF
>TRBJ2-1|.|TRBV19
CASRRLGRTQENEQFF
>TRBJ2-7|TRBD1|TRBV2
CASSDGTVYEQYF
>TRBJ1-5|TRBD1|TRBV27
CASSPGGQQGRVQPQHF
>TRBJ1-5|TRBD1|TRBV5-1
CASSLGTENQPQHF
>TRBJ2-5|TRBD1|TRBV6-1
CASSEMGTGGLETQYF
>TRBJ2-3|.|TRBV29-1
CSVERGTSTDTQYF
>TRBJ1-2|TRBD1|TRBV11-2
CASSLGRQGKIGGYTF
>TRBJ1-1|.|TRBV7-8
CASSLALIGGMAFF
>TRBJ2-3|.|TRBV7-9
CASPSLSDTQYF
>TRBJ1-1|.|TRBV28
CASIYRGGQWASTEAFF
>TRBJ2-5|TRBD1|TRBV28
CASRLRTGPDSETQYF
>TRBJ1-1|TRBD1|TRBV5-4
CASSLGTGLNTEAFF
>TRBJ2-7|TRBD2|TRBV19
CASSNTGTNYEQYF
>TRBJ1-5|.|TRBV6-5
CASSNSVLSNQPQHF
>TRBJ2-7|TRBD1|TRBV27
CASSPDRGTHEQYF
>TRBJ1-1|TRBD1|TRBV5-1
CASSLEGQQNTEAFF
>TRBJ2-1|TRBD2|TRBV5-1
CASSLVAGAYNEQFF
>TRBJ1-2|TRBD1|TRBV6-6
CASSGDRGYGYTF
>TRBJ1-5|.|TRBV6-6
CASSLDRDNQPQHF
>TRBJ2-3|TRBD1|TRBV4-1
CASSQVHGGTGENTQYF
>TRBJ2-4|TRBD1|TRBV2
CASSDDRGNIQYF
>TRBJ2-7|.|TRBV19
CASSLAAAYEQYF
>TRBJ1-5|TRBD1|TRBV30
CAWSTRGDQPQHF
>TRBJ1-4|TRBD1|TRBV2
CTSSVQRDSVNEKLFF
>TRBJ2-3|.|TRBV18
CASSTSLTDTQYF
>TRBJ2-2|TRBD2|TRBV5-6
CASSFLAGGLTGELFF
>TRBJ2-7|TRBD2|TRBV19
CASSRGTSSAYEQYF
>TRBJ1-1|.|TRBV18
CASSPNRETEAFF